This TCR beta chain appears in the sequencing data of a study of cytomegalovirus exposure and HLA in healthy donors. Study-level background: A prior analysis found about 120 million unique TCR beta sequences from around 200 million T cells.

Trimming left V 5 bases short and J 6 bases short, with 14 bases between. Germline V gives CDR1 SGHRS, CDR2 YFSETQ. The CDR3 runs to 14 residues. With respect to this clone: Its antigen is not identified.

The PCR ran on 60 Vbeta and 13 Jbeta primers. Using immunoSEQ multiplex PCR, the repertoire was profiled, and TCRdb retains in-frame clones only, with some absent. The sample has some 190,000 clones, over 80% seen once. Study-wide findings and caveats: Over 150 TCR beta chains were listed as cytomegalovirus-associated.

The rearrangement joins TRBV5-1 to TRBJ1-4; perhaps TRBD1 as D (5 bases). The TCR sequence derives from a man aged 40-49 years in good health and CMV-seronegative. Sample: PBMCs. The CDR3 nucleotides read TGCGCCAGCAGTCCCGGGACTGCGGATGAAAAACTGTTTTTT. Translation gives CASSPGTADEKLFF. The variable domain in full, completed from reference TRBV5-1 and TRBJ1-4, reads KAGVTQTPRYLIKTRGQQVTLSCSPISGHRSVSWYQQTPGQGLQFLFEYFSETQRNKGNFPGRFSGRQFSNSRSEMNVSTLELGDSALYLCASSPGTADEKLFFGSGTQLSVL.